This T cell receptor (beta chain) was identified in a study of blood T cell repertoires in COVID-19. From germline, CDR1 is SNHLY and CDR2 FYNNEI. This CDR3 has 15 amino acids. The V end was cut by 7 bases, the J end by 4 bases, with 16 bases between. Study processing details: Estimation of nucleated cell counts relied on the amplification of reference gene primers. The protocol was immunoSEQ multiplex PCR, while the TCRdb copy is restricted to in-frame clones and leaves out a portion. That table gives V, J and clone size, and the DNA gave D and trimming. The sample lists approximately 150,000 clones, less than 90% occurring once. This clone was seen a single time.

This TCR derives from a man aged 30-40 years with COVID-19, enrolled during active disease. The chain employs TRBV2 and TRBJ1-4; D might be TRBD1 (5 bases). The material sequenced was peripheral blood. The CDR3 is CASTIARQSNEKLFF. The DNA of the CDR3 is TGTGCCAGCACTATTGCCCGACAGAGTAATGAAAAACTGTTTTTT.